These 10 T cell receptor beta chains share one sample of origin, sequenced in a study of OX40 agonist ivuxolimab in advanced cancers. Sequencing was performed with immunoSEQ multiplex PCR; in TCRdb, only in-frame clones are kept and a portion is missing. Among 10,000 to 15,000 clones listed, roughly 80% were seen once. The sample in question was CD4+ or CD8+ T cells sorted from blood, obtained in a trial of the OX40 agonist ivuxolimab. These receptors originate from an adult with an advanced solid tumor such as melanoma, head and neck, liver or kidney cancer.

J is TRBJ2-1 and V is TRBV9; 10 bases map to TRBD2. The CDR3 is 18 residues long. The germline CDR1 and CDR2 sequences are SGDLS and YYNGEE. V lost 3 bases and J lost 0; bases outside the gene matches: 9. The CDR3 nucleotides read TGTGCCAGCAGCGAGCCCCCGACTAGCGGGTACTCCTACAATGAGCAGTTCTTC. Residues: CASSEPPTSGYSYNEQFF.

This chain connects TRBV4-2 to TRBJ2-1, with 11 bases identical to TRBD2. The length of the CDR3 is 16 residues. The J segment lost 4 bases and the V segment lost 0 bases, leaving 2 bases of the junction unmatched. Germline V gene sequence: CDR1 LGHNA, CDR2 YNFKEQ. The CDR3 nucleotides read TGTGCCAGCAGCCAAGATACTAGCGGGAGTTACAATGAGCAGTTCTTC. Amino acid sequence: CASSQDTSGSYNEQFF.

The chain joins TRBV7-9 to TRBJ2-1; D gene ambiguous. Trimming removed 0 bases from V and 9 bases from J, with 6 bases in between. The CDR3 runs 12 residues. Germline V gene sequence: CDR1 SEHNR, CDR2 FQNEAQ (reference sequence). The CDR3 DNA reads TGTGCCAGCAGCTTAGCGGCTGGTGAGCAGTTCTTC. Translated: CASSLAAGEQFF.

The CDR3 region is CASSAGPSSNEQFF. The DNA for the CDR3 is TGTGCCAGCAGCGCAGGGCCATCCTCGAATGAGCAGTTCTTC. The rearrangement joins TRBV9 to TRBJ2-1; a weak D match, TRBD1 (5 bases). CDR3 length equals 14 residues. In germline, CDR1 is SGDLS, CDR2 YYNGEE. The V end lost 3 bases, the J end lost 7 bases, and 14 bases lay between the germline ends. The entire variable domain, with the rest obtained from reference TRBV9 and TRBJ2-1, is as follows: DSGVTQTPKHLITATGQRVTLRCSPRSGDLSVYWYQQSLDQGLQFLIQYYNGEERAKGNILERFSAQQFPDLHSELNLSSLELGDSALYFCASSAGPSSNEQFFGPGTRLTVL.

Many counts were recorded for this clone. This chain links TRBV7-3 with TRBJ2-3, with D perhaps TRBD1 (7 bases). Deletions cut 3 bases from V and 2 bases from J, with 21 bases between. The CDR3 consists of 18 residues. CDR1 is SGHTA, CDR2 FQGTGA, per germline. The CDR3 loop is CASSFQDGGQPNTDTQYF. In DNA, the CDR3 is TGTGCCAGCAGCTTCCAAGACGGGGGACAGCCTAACACAGATACGCAGTATTTT.

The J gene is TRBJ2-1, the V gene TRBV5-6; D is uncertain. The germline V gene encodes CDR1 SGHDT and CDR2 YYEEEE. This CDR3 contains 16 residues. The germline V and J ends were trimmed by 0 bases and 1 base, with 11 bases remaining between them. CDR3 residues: CASSLGVPSSYNEQFF. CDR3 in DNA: TGTGCCAGCAGCTTGGGAGTTCCCTCTTCCTACAATGAGCAGTTCTTC.

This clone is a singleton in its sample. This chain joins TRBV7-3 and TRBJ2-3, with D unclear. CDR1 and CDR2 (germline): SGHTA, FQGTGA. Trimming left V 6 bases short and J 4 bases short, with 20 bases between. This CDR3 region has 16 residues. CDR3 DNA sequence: TGTGCCAGCAGGCCGGACGTGGGAAGCCCTCCAGATACGCAGTATTTT. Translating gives CASRPDVGSPPDTQYF.

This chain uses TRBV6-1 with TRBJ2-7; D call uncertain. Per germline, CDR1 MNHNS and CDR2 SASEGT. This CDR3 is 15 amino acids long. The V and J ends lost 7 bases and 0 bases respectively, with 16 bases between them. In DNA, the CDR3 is TGTGCCAGCACCGCCGAGGCAGGCGGCTCCTACGAGCAGTACTTC. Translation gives CASTAEAGGSYEQYF.

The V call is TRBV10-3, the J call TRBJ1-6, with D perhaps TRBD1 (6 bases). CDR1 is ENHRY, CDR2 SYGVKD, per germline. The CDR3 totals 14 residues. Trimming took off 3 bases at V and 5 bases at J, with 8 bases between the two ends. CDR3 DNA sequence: TGTGCCATCAGTGAACGACAGGATAATTCACCCCTCCACTTT. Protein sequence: CAISERQDNSPLHF.

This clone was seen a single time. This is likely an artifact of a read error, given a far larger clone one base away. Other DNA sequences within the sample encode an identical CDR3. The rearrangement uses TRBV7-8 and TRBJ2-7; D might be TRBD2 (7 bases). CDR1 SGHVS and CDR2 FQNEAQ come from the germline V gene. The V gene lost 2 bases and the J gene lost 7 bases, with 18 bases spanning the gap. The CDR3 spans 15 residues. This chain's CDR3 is CASSLRRGHYYEQYF. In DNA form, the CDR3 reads TGTGCCAGCAGCTTAAGGCGGGGGCACTACTATGAGCAGTACTTC.